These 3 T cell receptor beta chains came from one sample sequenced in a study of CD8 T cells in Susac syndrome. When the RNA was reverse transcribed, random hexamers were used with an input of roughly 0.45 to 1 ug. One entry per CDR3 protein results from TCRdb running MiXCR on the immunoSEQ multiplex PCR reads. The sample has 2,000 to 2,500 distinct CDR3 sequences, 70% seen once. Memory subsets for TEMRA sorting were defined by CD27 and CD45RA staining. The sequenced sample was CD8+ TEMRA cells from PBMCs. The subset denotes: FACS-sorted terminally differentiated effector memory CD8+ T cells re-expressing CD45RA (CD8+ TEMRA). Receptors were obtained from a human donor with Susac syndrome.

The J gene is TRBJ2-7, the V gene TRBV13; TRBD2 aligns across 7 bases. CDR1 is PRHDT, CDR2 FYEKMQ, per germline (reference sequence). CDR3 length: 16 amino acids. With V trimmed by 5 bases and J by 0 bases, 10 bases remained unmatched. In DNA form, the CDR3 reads TGTGCCAGCAGCACGTACCCTCTAGCGGACTCCTACGAGCAGTACTTC. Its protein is CASSTYPLADSYEQYF.

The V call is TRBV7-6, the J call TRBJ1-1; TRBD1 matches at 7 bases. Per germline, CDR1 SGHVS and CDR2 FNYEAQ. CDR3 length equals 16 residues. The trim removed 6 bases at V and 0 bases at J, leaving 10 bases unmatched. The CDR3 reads CASSLPGGSMNTEAFF. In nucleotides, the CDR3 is TGTGCCAGCAGTTTACCAGGGGGATCCATGAACACTGAAGCTTTCTTT.

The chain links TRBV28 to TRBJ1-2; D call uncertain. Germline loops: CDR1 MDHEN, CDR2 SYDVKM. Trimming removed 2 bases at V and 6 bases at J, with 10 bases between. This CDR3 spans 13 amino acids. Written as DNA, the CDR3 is TGTGCCAGCAGTTTAGTTAGGCAGGATGGCTACACCTTC. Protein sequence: CASSLVRQDGYTF.